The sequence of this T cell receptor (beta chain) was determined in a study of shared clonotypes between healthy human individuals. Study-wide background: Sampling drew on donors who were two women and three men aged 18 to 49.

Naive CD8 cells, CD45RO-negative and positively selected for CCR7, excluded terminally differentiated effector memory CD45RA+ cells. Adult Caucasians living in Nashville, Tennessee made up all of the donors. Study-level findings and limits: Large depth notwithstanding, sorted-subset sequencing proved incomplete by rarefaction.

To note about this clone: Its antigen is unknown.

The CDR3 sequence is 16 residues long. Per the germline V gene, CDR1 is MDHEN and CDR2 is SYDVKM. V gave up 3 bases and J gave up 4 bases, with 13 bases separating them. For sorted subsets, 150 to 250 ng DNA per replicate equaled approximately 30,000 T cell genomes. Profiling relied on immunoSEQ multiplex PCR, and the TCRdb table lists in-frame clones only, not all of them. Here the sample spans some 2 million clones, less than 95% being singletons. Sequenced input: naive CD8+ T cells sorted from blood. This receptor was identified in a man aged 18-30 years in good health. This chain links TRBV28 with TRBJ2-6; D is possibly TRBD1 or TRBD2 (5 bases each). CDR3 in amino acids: CASSFQGAPGANVLTF. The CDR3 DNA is TGTGCCAGCAGTTTTCAGGGAGCCCCGGGGGCCAACGTCCTGACTTTC.